A selection of T cell receptor beta chains follows, all from one sample in a study of cytomegalovirus exposure and HLA in healthy donors. Generated by immunoSEQ multiplex PCR, the TCRdb table keeps only in-frame clones and is missing some. The data hold about 120,000 clones, with approximately 80% observed a single time. The sample consisted of PBMCs. All receptors come from a man aged 50-59 years in good health and CMV-seropositive. The CDR3 runs from the conserved cysteine through the conserved F or W. D genes are given only for firm matches. Size is omitted from some rows. Given values are once, few, many or a class for expanded clones.

j_gene: TRBJ1-1; d_gene: -; abundance: once; v_gene: TRBV4-1; CDR3aa: CASSQGSRVNTEAFF; CDR3nt: TGCGCCAGCAGCCAAGGGTCAAGAGTGAACACTGAAGCTTTCTTT
j_gene: TRBJ2-7; d_gene: -; abundance: few; v_gene: TRBV28; CDR3aa: CASSLVGYEQYF; CDR3nt: TGTGCCAGCAGTTTAGTCGGCTACGAGCAGTACTTC
j_gene: TRBJ2-7; d_gene: -; abundance: -; v_gene: TRBV19; CDR3aa: CASRPGPSDEQYF; CDR3nt: TGTGCCAGTAGGCCAGGGCCATCTGACGAGCAGTACTTC
j_gene: TRBJ2-3; d_gene: TRBD1; abundance: -; v_gene: TRBV6-5; CDR3aa: CASSRTGALIDTQYF; CDR3nt: TGTGCCAGCAGTAGGACAGGGGCTCTAATTGATACGCAGTATTTT
j_gene: TRBJ2-7; d_gene: -; abundance: -; v_gene: TRBV6-1; CDR3aa: CASSLRQNIPGEQYF; CDR3nt: TGTGCCAGCAGTCTACGACAGAATATCCCTGGGGAGCAGTACTTC
j_gene: TRBJ2-5; d_gene: -; abundance: -; v_gene: TRBV5-6; CDR3aa: CASSLEGGTQYF; CDR3nt: TGTGCCAGCAGCTTGGAAGGGGGGACCCAGTACTTC
j_gene: TRBJ2-7; d_gene: TRBD1; abundance: -; v_gene: TRBV13; CDR3aa: CASSAPGTDYEQYF; CDR3nt: TGTGCCAGCAGCGCCCCCGGGACAGACTACGAGCAGTACTTC
j_gene: TRBJ2-3; d_gene: TRBD2; abundance: -; v_gene: TRBV4-1; CDR3aa: CASSLQGLAGGTDTQYF; CDR3nt: TGCGCCAGCAGCCTCCAGGGGCTAGCGGGGGGAACAGATACGCAGTATTTT
j_gene: TRBJ2-2; d_gene: -; abundance: -; v_gene: TRBV30; CDR3aa: CAWGQNTGELFF; CDR3nt: TGTGCCTGGGGACAGAACACCGGGGAGCTGTTTTTT
j_gene: TRBJ2-1; d_gene: TRBD1; abundance: -; v_gene: TRBV11-2; CDR3aa: CASTLGDRQFF; CDR3nt: TGTGCCAGCACCCTGGGGGACAGGCAGTTCTTC
j_gene: TRBJ1-1; d_gene: TRBD1; abundance: -; v_gene: TRBV23-1; CDR3aa: CASSPRLWTGVENMDTEAFF; CDR3nt: TGCGCCAGCAGTCCCCGACTCTGGACAGGGGTTGAGAACATGGACACTGAAGCTTTCTTT
j_gene: TRBJ2-1; d_gene: TRBD1; abundance: -; v_gene: TRBV2; CDR3aa: CASSAQGFNEQFF; CDR3nt: TGTGCCAGCAGCGCACAGGGGTTCAATGAGCAGTTCTTC
j_gene: TRBJ1-1; d_gene: -; abundance: -; v_gene: TRBV6-1; CDR3aa: CASSDGGMNTEAFF; CDR3nt: TGTGCCAGCAGTGACGGAGGAATGAACACTGAAGCTTTCTTT
j_gene: TRBJ2-3; d_gene: TRBD2; abundance: -; v_gene: TRBV6-6; CDR3aa: CASSPPGGGAIDTQYF; CDR3nt: TGTGCCAGCAGTCCTCCTGGCGGGGGGGCGATAGATACGCAGTATTTT
j_gene: TRBJ1-5; d_gene: TRBD1; abundance: -; v_gene: TRBV30; CDR3aa: CAWSLGQGRQPQHF; CDR3nt: TGTGCCTGGAGTCTCGGACAGGGGAGGCAGCCCCAGCATTTT
j_gene: TRBJ1-1; d_gene: TRBD1; abundance: once; v_gene: TRBV19; CDR3aa: CASNPGTGGTEAFF; CDR3nt: TGTGCCAGTAACCCCGGGACAGGGGGCACTGAAGCTTTCTTT
j_gene: TRBJ1-6; d_gene: -; abundance: -; v_gene: TRBV6-5; CDR3aa: CASSRRGNSPLHF; CDR3nt: TGTGCCAGCAGCCGACGGGGAAATTCACCCCTCCACTTT
j_gene: TRBJ1-2; d_gene: -; abundance: -; v_gene: TRBV4-1; CDR3aa: CASSPGVGGVRYGYTF; CDR3nt: TGCGCCAGCAGCCCGGGCGTGGGGGGAGTTCGGTATGGCTACACCTTC
j_gene: TRBJ1-1; d_gene: TRBD1; abundance: -; v_gene: TRBV29-1; CDR3aa: CSASGTGKNTEAFF; CDR3nt: TGCAGCGCTAGCGGGACAGGCAAGAACACTGAAGCTTTCTTT
j_gene: TRBJ1-1; d_gene: -; abundance: -; v_gene: TRBV29-1; CDR3aa: CSVGQVNTEAFF; CDR3nt: TGCAGCGTTGGCCAGGTGAACACTGAAGCTTTCTTT
j_gene: TRBJ2-5; d_gene: TRBD2; abundance: -; v_gene: TRBV7-2; CDR3aa: CASSLGTPPGGTQYF; CDR3nt: TGTGCCAGCAGCTTAGGGACCCCCCCGGGAGGGACCCAGTACTTC